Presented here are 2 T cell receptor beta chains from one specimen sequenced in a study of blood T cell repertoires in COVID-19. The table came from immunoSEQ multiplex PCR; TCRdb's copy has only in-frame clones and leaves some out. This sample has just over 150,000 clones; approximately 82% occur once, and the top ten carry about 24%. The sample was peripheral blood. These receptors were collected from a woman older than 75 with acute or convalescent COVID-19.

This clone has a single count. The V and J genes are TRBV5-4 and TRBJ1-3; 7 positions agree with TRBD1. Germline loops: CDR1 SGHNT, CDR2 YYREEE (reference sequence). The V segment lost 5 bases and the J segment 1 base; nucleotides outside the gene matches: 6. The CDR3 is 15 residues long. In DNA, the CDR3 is TGTGCCAGCAGGAACTCAGGGGGGTCTGGAAACACCATATATTTT. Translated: CASRNSGGSGNTIYF.

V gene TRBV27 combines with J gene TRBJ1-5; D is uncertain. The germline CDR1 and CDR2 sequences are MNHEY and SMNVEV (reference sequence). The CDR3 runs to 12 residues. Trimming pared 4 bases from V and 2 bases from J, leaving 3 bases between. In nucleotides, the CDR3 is TGTGCCAGCAGTTCGGGCAATCAGCCCCAGCATTTT. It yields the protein CASSSGNQPQHF.